Presented here are 27 T cell receptor beta chains from one specimen sequenced in a study of identical twins. TCRdb called the 5' RACE reads again in MiXCR, with one record for every CDR3 protein. Of roughly 770,000 distinct CDR3 sequences listed, approximately 18% are singletons. The sample was also reused in another study, on T cells expressing NK-cell markers.

The sequenced sample consisted of PBMCs. These receptors originate from a woman under 30 in good health.

There are a few counts of this clonotype. The chain carries TRBV11-1 and TRBJ2-3; 11 positions agree with TRBD2. CDR3 length: 18 residues. V was pared by 5 bases and J by 4 bases, with 14 bases of the junction left unmatched. CDR1 is SGHAT, CDR2 FQDESV, per germline (reference sequence). The CDR3 region has the DNA TGTGCCAGCAGCCCCGGGCTAGCGGGAGGACCAAACGCAGATACGCAGTATTTT. Its protein is CASSPGLAGGPNADTQYF.

This clonotype was seen a single time. J is TRBJ2-1 and V is TRBV20-1; D is uncertain. V lost 3 bases to trimming and J lost 8 bases, with 14 bases between them. CDR1 is DFQATT and CDR2 is SNEGSKA in the germline V gene (reference sequence). The CDR3 runs 13 residues. CDR3 DNA: TGCAGTGCTAGGGGAATGGGTGGTTATGAGCAGTTCTTC. It is translated as CSARGMGGYEQFF.

A few counts support this clonotype. This sequence joins TRBV12-3 or TRBV12-4 and TRBJ2-7; 7 bases are a match to TRBD2. V dropped 3 bases and J dropped 6; count of bases not matched to a gene: 8. This CDR3 is 14 amino acids long. Written as DNA, the CDR3 is TGTGCCAGCAGTTTCCTGGCGGGAGTTAGCGAGCAGTACTTC. It yields the protein CASSFLAGVSEQYF.

This clonotype has at least ten counts. The genes are TRBV5-1 and TRBJ1-1; D may be TRBD1 (5 bases). The germline CDR1 and CDR2 sequences are SGHRS and YFSETQ. The CDR3 consists of 12 residues. Trimming removed 0 bases from V and 11 bases from J, with 11 bases in between. The CDR3 DNA reads TGCGCCAGCAGCTTGGCGGGACCAAATGCTTTCTTT. It yields the protein CASSLAGPNAFF.

This chain joins TRBV5-8 and TRBJ1-4; 9 bases agree with TRBD1. Germline trimming cut 1 base from V and 8 bases from J; bases unmatched to any gene: 6. Germline V gene data show CDR1 as SGHTS and CDR2 as YDEGEE. The CDR3 sequence is 15 residues long. CDR3 amino acids: CASSLSSTGGEKLFF. CDR3 coding DNA: TGTGCCAGCAGCTTGTCATCGACAGGGGGGGAAAAACTGTTTTTT.

Many counts were recorded for this clonotype. The genes are TRBV4-2 and TRBJ2-3, with D hard to call. The CDR3 totals 13 residues. V lost 0 bases to trimming and J lost 5 bases, with 6 bases between them. Germline loops: CDR1 LGHNA, CDR2 YNFKEQ. CDR3 in amino acids: CASSQELRDTQYF. CDR3 nucleotides: TGTGCCAGCAGCCAAGAATTAAGAGATACGCAGTATTTT.

This sequence joins TRBV7-2 and TRBJ2-7; the D gene is possibly TRBD1 (6 bases). The CDR3 has 13 amino acids. Trimming removed 3 bases from V and 12 bases from J, with 18 bases in between. Germline V CDR1 and CDR2: SGHTA, FQGNSA. CDR3 bases: TGTGCCAGCAGCTTGGGACAAGAGCTGGCGTTGTACTTC. Translating it yields CASSLGQELALYF.

The chain combines TRBV5-1 with TRBJ2-3, with D unresolved. Trimming stripped 1 base from V and 0 bases from J, with 12 bases between. The CDR3 has 16 residues. CDR1 is SGHRS and CDR2 is YFSETQ in the germline V gene. CDR3 sequence: CASSLSVQVSTDTQYF. The CDR3 DNA reads as TGCGCCAGCAGCTTGTCGGTCCAGGTTAGCACAGATACGCAGTATTTT.

The rearrangement joins TRBV20-1 to TRBJ2-7; 10 bases are shared with TRBD1. Germline values: CDR1 DFQATT, CDR2 SNEGSKA (reference sequence). This CDR3 is built from 15 residues. V dropped 6 bases and J dropped 2; count of bases not matched to a gene: 10. Written as DNA, the CDR3 is TGCAGTGCATTTTCCCCGGGACAGGGGACCTACGAGCAGTACTTC. Translated, it gives CSAFSPGQGTYEQYF.

This chain links TRBV7-8 with TRBJ2-5; D may correspond to TRBD1 or TRBD2 (6 bases each). This CDR3 is built from 15 residues. Germline lookup yields CDR1 SGHVS and CDR2 FQNEAQ. Trimming left V 5 bases short and J 2 bases short, with 15 bases between. The CDR3 coding sequence is TGTGCCAGCAGCCCGTCGAGAGGGGGGCAAGAGACCCAGTACTTC. It yields the protein CASSPSRGGQETQYF.

This rearrangement joins TRBV6-2 or TRBV6-3 to TRBJ2-7; possibly TRBD1 for D (5 bases). V was trimmed by 8 bases and J by 4 bases, leaving 18 bases between them. Germline V CDR1 and CDR2: MNHEY, SVGEGT. The CDR3 is 14 amino acids. In DNA, the CDR3 is TGTGCCAGCTCTTCCCCGCAGGGTACGTACGAGCAGTACTTC. Translating it yields CASSSPQGTYEQYF.

J is TRBJ2-2 and V is TRBV2; TRBD2 agrees at 10 bases. This CDR3 comprises 13 residues. Trimming at V came to 10 bases and at J to 8 bases, leaving 7 bases not matched to a gene. The germline CDR1 and CDR2 sequences are SNHLY and FYNNEI. The CDR3 sequence is CATSGLALGELFF. CDR3 DNA: TGTGCCACGTCGGGACTAGCGTTAGGGGAGCTGTTTTTT. Variable domain in full (rest from reference TRBV2 and TRBJ2-2): EPEVTQTPSHQVTQMGQEVILRCVPISNHLYFYWYRQILGQKVEFLVSFYNNEISEKSEIFDDQFSVERPDGSNFTLKIRSTKLEDSAMYFCATSGLALGELFFGEGSRLTVL.

This clonotype was observed a few times. The chain couples TRBV4-2 to TRBJ2-2; perhaps TRBD1 as D (6 bases). Trimming took off 2 bases at V and 1 base at J, with 11 bases between the two ends. The CDR3 runs 16 residues. Germline CDR1 is LGHNA and CDR2 is YNFKEQ. The CDR3: CASSQPPGQNTGELFF. Here the CDR3 DNA reads TGTGCCAGCAGCCAACCTCCGGGACAGAACACCGGGGAGCTGTTTTTT.

CDR3 in DNA: TGTGCCAGCAGTTCCTCGCGGGGGAACACAGATACGCAGTATTTT. Encoded protein: CASSSSRGNTDTQYF. The rearrangement links TRBV12-3 or TRBV12-4 to TRBJ2-3, with 7 bases matching TRBD2. The CDR3 runs to 15 residues. J gave up 2 bases and V 4 bases, and 6 bases lay outside the gene matches.

The chain has TRBV10-3 and TRBJ2-7; TRBD2 matches 11 bases. The CDR3 has 19 residues. The germline V gene encodes CDR1 ENHRY and CDR2 SYGVKD. The ends lost 6 bases at V and 0 bases at J; junction bases unmatched: 16. The CDR3 nucleotides are TGTGCCATCAGCGCCCGGTCGATACCTAGCGGGGGGTTCTCCTACGAGCAGTACTTC. Translation: CAISARSIPSGGFSYEQYF.

This clonotype was seen a handful of times. This rearrangement joins TRBV12-3 or TRBV12-4 to TRBJ2-3; D gene uncertain. CDR3 length: 14 amino acids. Trimming cost V 2 bases and J 4 bases, with 10 bases left between them. The CDR3 bases are TGTGCCAGCAGTTTAAGTCCAGGAGCAGATACGCAGTATTTT. Its protein is CASSLSPGADTQYF.

V is TRBV4-2 and J is TRBJ2-1, with D maybe TRBD2 (7 bases). The CDR3 is 14 residues long. In germline, CDR1 is LGHNA, CDR2 YNFKEQ. V was shortened by 0 bases and J by 9 bases, with 12 bases between the two germline ends. The CDR3 region is CASSQEAGAFEQFF. In DNA, the CDR3 is TGTGCCAGCAGCCAAGAGGCGGGGGCCTTTGAGCAGTTCTTC.

This rearrangement joins TRBV20-1 to TRBJ2-5, with 7 bases that match TRBD1. The CDR3 has 13 residues. The trim removed 6 bases at V and 7 bases at J, leaving 11 bases unmatched. Germline CDR1 is DFQATT and CDR2 is SNEGSKA (reference sequence). CDR3 DNA sequence: TGCAGTGCCTCCGGGACAGTCAGTGGGACCCAGTACTTC. This encodes CSASGTVSGTQYF.

This clonotype appeared a few times. The chain combines TRBV5-1 with TRBJ2-5; the D gene is possibly TRBD1 (5 bases). Germline CDR1 SGHRS, CDR2 YFSETQ. Trimming took off 0 bases at V and 4 bases at J, with 13 bases between the two ends. CDR3 length equals 15 residues. CDR3 sequence: CASSLAAAGRETQYF. Here the CDR3 DNA reads TGCGCCAGCAGCTTGGCCGCGGCAGGGCGAGAGACCCAGTACTTC.

This chain uses TRBV10-3 with TRBJ1-2; TRBD1 matches 7 bases. V was clipped by 0 bases and J by 4 bases; unmatched bases: 5. This CDR3 comprises 15 residues. The germline V gene has CDR1 ENHRY and CDR2 SYGVKD. CDR3 in DNA: TGTGCCATCAGTGAGTCAACAGGGGAGGGCTATGGCTACACCTTC. As protein: CAISESTGEGYGYTF.

In this sample, this clonotype turned up a few times. The V and J genes are TRBV20-1 and TRBJ1-2; TRBD1 aligns across 10 bases. This CDR3 comprises 14 residues. The V and J ends lost 6 bases and 8 bases, in that order; junction bases with no gene match: 12. CDR1 and CDR2 (germline): DFQATT, SNEGSKA (reference sequence). CDR3 protein: CSAPHGTGERGYTF. DNA of the CDR3: TGCAGTGCGCCCCACGGGACAGGGGAAAGAGGCTACACCTTC.

A few counts support this clonotype. CDR3 DNA sequence: TGTGCCAGCAGCTACAGGCAGTCCGCTGAAAAACTGTTTTTT. This gives the protein CASSYRQSAEKLFF. The chain employs TRBV5-6 and TRBJ1-4; perhaps TRBD1 as D (5 bases). The V gene lost 3 bases and the J gene lost 7 bases, with 13 bases spanning the gap. There are 14 residues in the CDR3. Germline V gives CDR1 SGHDT, CDR2 YYEEEE. The full variable domain, in which reference TRBV5-6 and TRBJ1-4 provide the parts outside the CDR3, is DAGVTQSPTHLIKTRGQQVTLRCSPKSGHDTVSWYQQALGQGPQFIFQYYEEEERQRGNFPDRFSGHQFPNYSSELNVNALLLGDSALYLCASSYRQSAEKLFFGSGTQLSVL.

The rearrangement joins TRBV7-2 to TRBJ2-7; weak D call: TRBD2 (5 bases). The V gene's germline CDR1 is SGHTA and CDR2 FQGNSA. V was trimmed by 3 bases and J by 2 bases, leaving 14 bases between them. This CDR3 has 15 amino acids. DNA for the CDR3: TGTGCCAGCAGCTTTAACGGCGGGTCACCCTACGAGCAGTACTTC. Amino acids: CASSFNGGSPYEQYF.

The V call is TRBV2, the J call TRBJ2-7; TRBD2 agrees at 7 bases. The CDR3 covers 15 residues. V shed 5 bases, J shed 2 bases, and the junction held 9 bases outside the gene matches. Looked up from germline, CDR1 is SNHLY and CDR2 is FYNNEI. CDR3 bases: TGTGCCAGCAGTTCCCGGGACTACGGACCCTACGAGCAGTACTTC. Translating it yields CASSSRDYGPYEQYF.

The DNA for the CDR3 is TGTGCCAGCAGCTTCCGACTGACTAGTGGGGCGGAGACCCAGTACTTC. It encodes CASSFRLTSGAETQYF. The chain is built from TRBV7-2 and TRBJ2-5; tentatively, D is TRBD2 (6 bases). CDR1 SGHTA and CDR2 FQGNSA come from the germline V gene. The ends were cut back, 3 bases at V and 5 bases at J, with 19 bases in the middle. The CDR3 consists of 16 residues.

In this sample, this clonotype turned up a few times. This chain connects TRBV4-3 to TRBJ2-7; 14 bases line up with TRBD2. The germline gives CDR1 LGHNA, CDR2 YSLEER. Trimming cost V 1 base and J 9 bases; bases outside gene matches: 8. CDR3 size: 16 residues. CDR3 sequence: CASSQVGTSGSDGQYF. In nucleotides, the CDR3 is TGCGCCAGCAGCCAAGTCGGGACTAGCGGGAGTGATGGGCAGTACTTC.

This clonotype showed up just a few times. This chain links TRBV10-3 with TRBJ2-1; tentative D call: TRBD2 (7 bases). This CDR3 contains 15 residues. CDR1 and CDR2 from the germline V gene are ENHRY and SYGVKD. The V end was cut by 4 bases, the J end by 5 bases, with 15 bases between. CDR3 loop: CAISGGGAYNNEQFF. The DNA of the CDR3 is TGTGCCATCAGTGGAGGGGGGGCCTACAACAATGAGCAGTTCTTC.